The entry below gives a single T cell receptor beta chain sequence along with its context. Measured with immunoSEQ multiplex PCR; TCRdb has only the in-frame clones, and not every one. Of about 100,000 clones listed, 80% to 95% are singletons. These data are taken from a study of T cell changes during pregnancy in multiple sclerosis. Germline V lookup: CDR1 SGHRS, CDR2 YFSETQ. CDR3 length: 15 amino acids. J was trimmed by 8 bases and V by 4 bases; bases with no gene match: 8. This clonotype was sampled from a female donor with multiple sclerosis, enrolled in a pregnancy study. This material consisted of peripheral blood, taken in the second trimester of pregnancy. The chain couples TRBV5-1 to TRBJ1-4, with TRBD1 matching over 10 bases. For the CDR3, the DNA is TGCGCCAGCAGCCGAGCTGGGACAGGGGCGGAAAAACTGTTTTTT. Protein sequence: CASSRAGTGAEKLFF.